This TCR beta chain was observed in a study of shared clonotypes between healthy human individuals. The CDR3 totals 13 residues. Germline CDR1 SGHRS, CDR2 YFSETQ. The germline V and J ends were trimmed by 5 bases and 4 bases, with 13 bases remaining between them. Those who donated, Caucasian adults without exception, all lived in Nashville, Tennessee. TCRdb keeps only in-frame clones here, not all; method: immunoSEQ multiplex PCR. Of under 1,100,000 clones listed, 75% were seen once; the top ten hold around 1.4%. Sequenced input: memory CD4+ T cells sorted from blood. The subset was: CD45RA-negative fraction. The sequence came from a man between 18 and 35 years old in good health. The chain carries TRBV5-1 and TRBJ2-7; no clear D. As DNA, the CDR3 is TGCGCCAGCAGACTGGAAGCCGGGTACGAGCAGTACTTC. It yields the protein CASRLEAGYEQYF.